This paragraph covers one TCR beta chain sequence. Its specificity is unknown. Stated time point: time of PML onset. PML was confirmed by JC virus DNA in cerebrospinal fluid. After about 16 to 60 months on natalizumab, the natalizumab-treated patients developed PML. At PML onset, T3 blood samples were taken. This record belongs to a study of multiple sclerosis patients with progressive multifocal leukoencephalopathy. Germline trimming cut 0 bases from V and 3 bases from J; bases unmatched to any gene: 4. Per the germline V gene, CDR1 is LNHNV and CDR2 is YYDKDF (reference sequence). CDR3 size: 15 residues. Clones were read by immunoSEQ multiplex PCR, and TCRdb kept only the in-frame ones, dropping some. There are about 30,000 clones in the sample; roughly 87% occur only once, and around 3.1% lies in the top ten. General study findings and limits: Before and during natalizumab, the clones expanded at PML already existed.

The chain carries TRBV15 and TRBJ2-7; 8 bases fit TRBD1. Here the sequenced sample was PBMCs, taken from a patient treated with natalizumab. This receptor was taken from a human donor with progressive multifocal leukoencephalopathy. The CDR3: CATSRERGQVYEQYF. The CDR3 DNA is TGTGCCACCAGCAGAGAGAGGGGACAGGTCTACGAGCAGTACTTC.